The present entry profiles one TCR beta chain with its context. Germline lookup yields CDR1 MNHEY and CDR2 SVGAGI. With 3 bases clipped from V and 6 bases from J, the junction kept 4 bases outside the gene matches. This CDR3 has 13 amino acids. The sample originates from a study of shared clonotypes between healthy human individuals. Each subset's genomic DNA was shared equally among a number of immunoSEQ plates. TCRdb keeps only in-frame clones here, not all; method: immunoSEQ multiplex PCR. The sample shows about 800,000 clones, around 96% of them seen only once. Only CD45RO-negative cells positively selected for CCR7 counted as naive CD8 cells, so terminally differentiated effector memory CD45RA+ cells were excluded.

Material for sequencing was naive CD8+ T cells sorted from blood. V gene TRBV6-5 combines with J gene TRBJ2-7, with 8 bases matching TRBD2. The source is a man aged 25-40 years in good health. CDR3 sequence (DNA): TGTGCCAGCAGTTATTTTCTAGCGGGCGAGCAGTACTTC. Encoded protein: CASSYFLAGEQYF.